The 17 T cell receptor beta chains given below trace back to one sample, sequenced in a study of blood T cell repertoires in COVID-19. The method was immunoSEQ multiplex PCR; TCRdb's version includes in-frame clones alone and lacks a portion of them. Of 150,000 to 160,000 clones in the sample, over 75% were seen once. Sequencing was performed on peripheral blood. These receptors all stem from a man aged 55 to 70 with COVID-19, enrolled during active disease.

The V call is TRBV3-1 (or the pseudogene TRBV3-2), the J call TRBJ2-7, with no clear D. The germline CDR1 and CDR2 sequences are LGHDT and YNNKEL (reference sequence). This CDR3 has 15 residues. Trimming shortened V by 1 base and J by 0 bases, and 10 bases separated the two germline ends. The CDR3: CASSQGGIRSYEQYF. DNA for the CDR3: TGTGCCAGCAGCCAAGGCGGCATCCGCTCCTACGAGCAGTACTTC.

The chain recombines TRBV6-6 with TRBJ2-2; the D gene is possibly TRBD2 (6 bases). The V end was cut by 8 bases, the J end by 5 bases, with 15 bases between. Germline V CDR1 and CDR2: MNHNY, SVGAGI (reference sequence). The CDR3 extends over 14 amino acids. In nucleotides, the CDR3 is TGTGCCAGCTACTCCGGGACTTCTACCGGGGAGCTGTTTTTT. This gives the protein CASYSGTSTGELFF.

This chain connects TRBV25-1 to TRBJ1-1; tentative D call: TRBD1 (6 bases). Germline values: CDR1 MGHDK, CDR2 SYGVNS. Between the trimmed V and J ends, which lost 6 bases and 1 base, there was a span of 9 bases. This CDR3 spans 13 amino acids. CDR3 protein: CASSLGANTEAFF. The CDR3, as DNA: TGTGCCAGCAGCCTGGGGGCGAACACTGAAGCTTTCTTT.

CDR3 DNA: TGTGCCAGCACCCCGACAGGGACCGGTGAAAAACTGTTTTTT. Amino acids: CASTPTGTGEKLFF. This chain joins TRBV6-5 and TRBJ1-4; 7 nucleotides line up with TRBD1. The CDR3 loop spans 14 amino acids. V dropped 7 bases and J dropped 7; count of bases not matched to a gene: 9. Germline assignment: CDR1 MNHEY and CDR2 SVGAGI.

This clone came up many times. The chain links TRBV4-1 to TRBJ1-4, with 9 bases lining up with TRBD1. Germline values: CDR1 MGHRA, CDR2 YSYEKL. The CDR3 has 15 residues. The junction had 4 bases not matched to a gene; V was cut back by 4 bases and J by 4 bases. The CDR3 bases are TGCGCCAGCAGCCGGGGACAGGGTATTAATGAAAAACTGTTTTTT. Protein: CASSRGQGINEKLFF.

The chain carries TRBV7-2 and TRBJ1-2; 12 nucleotides line up with TRBD1. Germline CDR1 is SGHTA and CDR2 is FQGNSA. The CDR3 loop spans 16 amino acids. Trimming took 2 bases from V and 3 from J; bases not matched to a gene: 4. The chain's CDR3 is CASSLLGQGADYGYTF. CDR3 nucleotides: TGTGCCAGCAGCTTATTGGGACAGGGGGCTGACTATGGCTACACCTTC.

The CDR3 is CASSLAGNSGNTIYF. The CDR3 DNA reads as TGTGCCAGCAGCTTGGCGGGGAACTCTGGAAACACCATATATTTT. This chain joins TRBV7-2 and TRBJ1-3, with D unclear. The germline V gene encodes CDR1 SGHTA and CDR2 FQGNSA. The CDR3 runs to 15 residues. V was trimmed by 3 bases and J by 0 bases, leaving 9 bases between them.

This chain uses TRBV7-2 with TRBJ1-5, with TRBD1 matching over 9 bases. The CDR3 spans 15 residues. Germline CDR1 SGHTA, CDR2 FQGNSA. V lost 5 bases and J lost 5; bases outside the gene matches: 7. CDR3: CASSPKTGGDQPQHF. The CDR3 DNA is TGTGCCAGCAGCCCCAAGACAGGGGGTGATCAGCCCCAGCATTTT.

This clone was observed a handful of times. The rearrangement joins TRBV5-1 to TRBJ1-6; D possibly corresponds to TRBD1 (5 bases). CDR3 length equals 16 residues. V was cut by 0 bases and J by 10 bases, with 17 bases left in between. In germline, CDR1 is SGHRS, CDR2 YFSETQ. CDR3 in DNA: TGCGCCAGCAGCTTGGGTACAGGCGAAGGACGGTCACCCCTCCACTTT. This codes for CASSLGTGEGRSPLHF.

The chain links TRBV19 to TRBJ1-2; possibly TRBD1 for D (6 bases). In germline, CDR1 is LNHDA, CDR2 SQIVND (reference sequence). This CDR3 spans 15 amino acids. With 4 bases removed from V and 5 bases from J, the gap between germline ends came to 17 bases. The CDR3 spells CASSKGHSGSYGYTF. The CDR3 nucleotides are TGTGCCAGTAGTAAGGGACACTCCGGAAGTTATGGCTACACCTTC.

J is TRBJ1-1 and V is TRBV4-3, with a weak D call TRBD1 (6 bases). V shed 5 bases and J shed 11 bases, with 18 bases lying between them. Per the germline V gene, CDR1 is LGHNA and CDR2 is YSLEER. The CDR3 loop spans 13 amino acids. The CDR3 DNA follows: TGCGCCAGCAGCAAAAGGGGGTTTGTGGGGGCTTTCTTT. The encoded protein is CASSKRGFVGAFF.

The chain joins TRBV2 to TRBJ1-2; 9 nucleotides match TRBD1. The V segment lost 3 bases and the J segment 7 bases; nucleotides outside the gene matches: 6. CDR1 and CDR2 (germline): SNHLY, FYNNEI. This CDR3 is built from 14 residues. The CDR3 nucleotides are TGTGCCAGCAGTGACGAGACAGGGGGTTTTGGCTACACCTTC. This gives the protein CASSDETGGFGYTF.

This clone appeared a few times. The rearrangement uses TRBV19 and TRBJ2-2; 7 positions agree with TRBD2. The trim removed 2 bases at V and 5 bases at J, leaving 2 bases unmatched. Germline V gene data show CDR1 as LNHDA and CDR2 as SQIVND (reference sequence). This CDR3 is 14 amino acids long. CDR3 in amino acids: CASSIWGGTGELFF. CDR3 in DNA: TGTGCCAGTAGTATATGGGGAGGGACCGGGGAGCTGTTTTTT.

V gene TRBV28 combines with J gene TRBJ1-2, with 7 bases fitting TRBD1. CDR1 is MDHEN, CDR2 SYDVKM, per germline. V shed 6 bases, J shed 4 bases, and the junction held 8 bases outside the gene matches. The CDR3 spans 14 residues. The CDR3 protein is CASSSRDSSYGYTF. DNA of the CDR3: TGTGCCAGCAGCAGCCGGGACAGCAGCTATGGCTACACCTTC.

The chain combines TRBV4-1 with TRBJ1-5; TRBD1 aligns across 8 bases. V trimming: 0 bases; J trimming: 4 bases; junction bases outside the gene matches: 2. In germline, CDR1 is MGHRA, CDR2 YSYEKL. The CDR3 is made up of 15 amino acids. CDR3 region: CASSQENRGNQPQHF. The CDR3 DNA reads TGCGCCAGCAGCCAAGAAAACAGGGGGAATCAGCCCCAGCATTTT.

This clone has more than one count but fewer than ten. The rearrangement uses TRBV7-2 and TRBJ1-1, with TRBD1 as a possible D gene (6 bases). With 2 bases removed from V and 4 bases from J, the gap between germline ends came to 11 bases. Germline-derived CDR1 and CDR2 are SGHTA and FQGNSA. CDR3 size: 14 residues. The CDR3: CASSLNRATTEAFF. The CDR3 coding sequence is TGTGCCAGCAGCTTAAACAGGGCGACCACTGAAGCTTTCTTT.

The rearrangement joins TRBV5-6 to TRBJ2-1, with 9 positions matching TRBD2. This CDR3 is 15 amino acids long. V gave up 3 bases and J gave up 3 bases; unmatched junction bases: 4. Germline-derived CDR1 and CDR2 are SGHDT and YYEEEE. CDR3 sequence: CASSSAGGFYNEQFF. The CDR3 nucleotides read TGTGCCAGCAGCTCGGCGGGAGGGTTCTACAATGAGCAGTTCTTC.